Listed here are 21 T cell receptor beta chains from one sample, sequenced in a study of blood T cells in healthy people across ages. Alongside a J-beta primer mix, a sample-barcoded 5' primer served in a second PCR lasting roughly 7 to 11 cycles. TCRdb redid the calling of the 5' RACE reads with MiXCR, one entry per CDR3 protein. The table records fewer than 2,000,000 distinct CDR3 sequences, about two fifths of them present only once. The sequenced sample consisted of blood. These receptors all come from a human donor in good health.

The J gene is TRBJ1-1, the V gene TRBV29-1; 8 positions agree with TRBD1. V lost 6 bases, J lost 1 base, and 4 bases stayed unmatched. Germline V lookup: CDR1 SQVTM, CDR2 ANQGSEA. The CDR3 length is 13 residues. The CDR3: CSVKGQGNTEAFF. DNA for the CDR3: TGCAGCGTGAAAGGACAGGGGAACACTGAAGCTTTCTTT. Looking up the rest from reference TRBV29-1 and TRBJ1-1 gives the full variable domain: SAVISQKPSRDICQRGTSLTIQCQVDSQVTMMFWYRQQPGQSLTLIATANQGSEATYESGFVIDKFPISRPNLTFSTLTVSNMSPEDSSIYLCSVKGQGNTEAFFGQGTRLTVV.

This clonotype was recorded at least ten times. This sequence joins TRBV7-3 and TRBJ2-7; D remains ambiguous. CDR3 size: 15 residues. The ends were cut back, 3 bases at V and 0 bases at J, with 12 bases in the middle. Germline lookup yields CDR1 SGHTA and CDR2 FQGTGA. CDR3 DNA sequence: TGTGCCAGCAGCTTGACTCCTTCTAGCTCCTACGAGCAGTACTTC. It encodes CASSLTPSSSYEQYF.

The V gene is TRBV5-5, the J gene TRBJ1-4; TRBD1 might be the D (6 bases). Germline values: CDR1 SGHKS, CDR2 YYEKEE (reference sequence). Trimming removed 5 bases at V and 8 bases at J, with 13 bases between. This CDR3 is built from 13 residues. The CDR3 loop is CASRPQGREKLFF. CDR3 sequence (DNA): TGTGCCAGCAGACCACAGGGTAGAGAAAAACTGTTTTTT.

This clonotype occurred many times. J is TRBJ2-7 and V is TRBV29-1; D is possibly TRBD1 (6 bases). Trimming cost V 6 bases and J 0 bases, with 15 bases left between them. Germline CDR1 SQVTM, CDR2 ANQGSEA. The CDR3 loop spans 14 amino acids. Here the CDR3 reads CSVQTGINSYEQYF. CDR3 bases: TGCAGCGTCCAGACAGGAATAAACTCCTACGAGCAGTACTTC.

Turning to this clonotype: A much larger clone sits a single nucleotide away, making a read error possible. The rearrangement uses TRBV5-1 and TRBJ2-1, with 10 bases identical to TRBD2. This CDR3 comprises 15 residues. The germline V gene encodes CDR1 SGHRS and CDR2 YFSETQ. Germline trimming cut 4 bases from V and 5 bases from J; bases unmatched to any gene: 6. The CDR3 sequence: CASSEGLASDNEQFF. The CDR3 coding sequence is TGCGCCAGCAGCGAGGGACTAGCGAGCGACAATGAGCAGTTCTTC.

The chain recombines TRBV28 with TRBJ2-7; 7 positions agree with TRBD1. Germline V gives CDR1 MDHEN, CDR2 SYDVKM. This CDR3 comprises 15 residues. The V gene end was trimmed by 6 bases and the J gene end by 3 bases; junction bases not matched to a gene: 11. The CDR3: CASSRTGYPLYEQYF. In nucleotides, the CDR3 is TGTGCCAGCAGCCGGACAGGATATCCCCTCTACGAGCAGTACTTC.

This clonotype was seen only once. Lacking the conserved final phenylalanine or tryptophan, this CDR3 likely reflects a read error. The chain carries TRBV4-1 and TRBJ2-5, with 11 bases that match TRBD1. The J call may not be correct, given that the DNA end is closer to TRBJ2-7. CDR3 size: 14 residues. CDR1 MGHRA and CDR2 YSYEKL come from the germline V gene. The CDR3, as DNA: TGCGCCAGCAGCCCCTGGGACAGGGGGGGCGAGCAGTACTTG. The encoded protein is CASSPWDRGGEQYL.

In its sample, this clonotype was seen a few times. DNA for the CDR3: TGTGCCAGCAGCTTGGGACCAAACAACAATGAGCAGTTCTTC. As protein: CASSLGPNNNEQFF. This sequence joins TRBV7-2 and TRBJ2-1; D tentatively fits TRBD1 or TRBD2 (5 bases each). Germline values: CDR1 SGHTA, CDR2 FQGNSA. V lost 3 bases and J 5 bases, leaving 11 bases between the germline ends. The CDR3 spans 14 residues.

The chain has TRBV7-9 and TRBJ1-6, with D hard to call. The CDR3 consists of 17 residues. Germline V CDR1 and CDR2: SEHNR, FQNEAQ (reference sequence). The ends were cut back, 2 bases at V and 0 bases at J, with 11 bases in the middle. The CDR3 region has the DNA TGTGCCAGCAGCTTACTCTACGGGAGCTCCTATAATTCACCCCTCCACTTT. The encoded protein is CASSLLYGSSYNSPLHF.

The V call is TRBV6-6, the J call TRBJ2-7, with 7 nucleotides matching TRBD1. The CDR3 totals 13 residues. Germline-derived CDR1 and CDR2 are MNHNY and SVGAGI (reference sequence). V lost 6 bases, J lost 3 bases, and 5 bases stayed unmatched. The chain's CDR3 is CASRSTGVYEQYF. CDR3 coding DNA: TGTGCCAGCAGAAGTACAGGGGTCTACGAGCAGTACTTC.

This clonotype was detected only a few times. The genes are TRBV29-1 and TRBJ2-5; TRBD1 agrees at 12 bases. Germline V gives CDR1 SQVTM, CDR2 ANQGSEA. CDR3 length equals 16 residues. With 7 bases clipped from V and 0 bases from J, the junction kept 9 bases outside the gene matches. The CDR3 DNA reads TGCAGCGCTGGGGACAGGGGGCTTGGAAACCAAGAGACCCAGTACTTC. Its protein is CSAGDRGLGNQETQYF.

This clonotype was seen more than once but under ten times. The chain couples TRBV12-3 or TRBV12-4 to TRBJ2-1; no clear D. The CDR3 contains 12 residues. The germline V and J ends were trimmed by 5 bases and 10 bases, with 12 bases remaining between them. CDR3 amino acids: CASSTDRYEQFF. The CDR3 DNA follows: TGTGCCAGCAGTACGGACCGCTACGAGCAGTTCTTC.

The genes are TRBV5-1 and TRBJ1-1; TRBD1 is a possible D gene (5 bases). Germline CDR1 SGHRS, CDR2 YFSETQ. The V end lost 4 bases, the J end lost 2 bases, and 12 bases lay between the germline ends. This CDR3 region has 14 residues. The CDR3: CASSTTTVNTEAFF. The CDR3 nucleotides are TGCGCCAGCAGCACCACGACAGTCAACACTGAAGCTTTCTTT. Complete variable domain (other parts from reference TRBV5-1 and TRBJ1-1): KAGVTQTPRYLIKTRGQQVTLSCSPISGHRSVSWYQQTPGQGLQFLFEYFSETQRNKGNFPGRFSGRQFSNSRSEMNVSTLELGDSALYLCASSTTTVNTEAFFGQGTRLTVV.

The CDR3 is CASSQVVGTNTGELFF. The CDR3, as DNA: TGCGCCAGCAGCCAAGTGGTGGGCACGAACACCGGGGAGCTGTTTTTT. The rearrangement uses TRBV4-3 and TRBJ2-2; D is undetermined. CDR1 and CDR2 from the germline V gene are LGHNA and YSLEER. With 1 base removed from V and 0 bases from J, the gap between germline ends came to 9 bases. This CDR3 region has 16 residues.

The chain recombines TRBV29-1 with TRBJ1-5, with 9 bases aligning to TRBD1. Losses at the gene ends were 5 bases for V and 7 bases for J; bases not matched to a gene: 3. The germline CDR1 and CDR2 sequences are SQVTM and ANQGSEA. The CDR3 totals 12 residues. Here the CDR3 reads CSVWTGEQPQHF. The CDR3 DNA follows: TGCAGCGTTTGGACAGGGGAACAGCCCCAGCATTTT.

The chain recombines TRBV12-3 or TRBV12-4 with TRBJ2-5; 7 bases are a match to TRBD1. Unmatched junction bases numbered 8, after V lost 7 bases and J lost 3 bases. This CDR3 contains 14 residues. DNA for the CDR3: TGTGCCAGCACCGAAGGGGGCCCTAAAGAGACCCAGTACTTC. Translating gives CASTEGGPKETQYF.

The V and J genes are TRBV12-3 or TRBV12-4 and TRBJ2-1; weak D call: TRBD2 (5 bases). The germline V and J ends were trimmed by 7 bases and 4 bases, with 11 bases remaining between them. The CDR3 is 13 amino acids. CDR3 nucleotides: TGTGCCAGCACTAGCAGTAGTTACAATGAGCAGTTCTTC. It codes for CASTSSSYNEQFF.

The rearrangement uses TRBV20-1 and TRBJ1-2; D is uncertain. This CDR3 region has 14 residues. Trimming removed 6 bases at V and 5 bases at J, with 19 bases between. Germline assignment: CDR1 DFQATT and CDR2 SNEGSKA (reference sequence). CDR3 nucleotides: TGCAGTGCCCTGCCCACGGGGTTCGGGTATGGCTACACCTTC. Its protein product is CSALPTGFGYGYTF.

The sample holds many counts of this clonotype. The rearrangement joins TRBV6-2 or TRBV6-3 to TRBJ2-7; 10 bases match TRBD1. V was clipped by 6 bases and J by 3 bases; unmatched bases: 2. This CDR3 spans 13 amino acids. Per the germline V gene, CDR1 is MNHEY and CDR2 is SVGEGT. This CDR3 is CASRRTGGYEQYF. The CDR3 bases are TGTGCCAGCAGACGGACAGGGGGCTACGAGCAGTACTTC.

V is TRBV4-1 and J is TRBJ1-2, with D maybe TRBD1 (5 bases). The CDR3 covers 15 residues. Germline V gives CDR1 MGHRA, CDR2 YSYEKL. V gave up 0 bases and J gave up 8 bases, with 16 bases separating them. CDR3 protein: CASSQDQGPERGYTF. CDR3 DNA: TGCGCCAGCAGCCAAGATCAGGGCCCCGAGAGGGGCTACACCTTC.

The V and J genes are TRBV4-1 and TRBJ2-5; TRBD1 or TRBD2 may be the D gene (6 bases each). The V gene's germline CDR1 is MGHRA and CDR2 YSYEKL. V gave up 3 bases and J gave up 11 bases, with 22 bases separating them. The CDR3 runs 15 residues. The CDR3 is CASSHVGGPRDEQYF. As DNA, the CDR3 is TGCGCCAGCAGCCATGTAGGGGGGCCGAGGGATGAGCAGTACTTC.